These T cell receptor beta chains were read from a single sample in a study of blood T cell repertoires in COVID-19. Sequenced by immunoSEQ multiplex PCR; TCRdb stores in-frame clones only, minus some. The data show under 100,000 clones, over 75% seen once. Sequencing input: peripheral blood. Receptors originate from a human donor in a cohort sampled during active COVID-19. Each CDR3 is given with its conserved first and last residue. D genes are given only for firm matches. Clone sizes are given selectively: once, few, many, or a class where the clone is expanded.

TGTGCCAGCAGCCAAGGGCGAGGGATCAGTGGCTACACCTTC | CASSQGRGISGYTF | TRBJ1-2 | - | - | TRBV3-1/TRBV3-2 | 14
TGTGCCAGTAGTACCAGTTCTAGCGGAAAATCCTACGAGCAGTACTTC | CASSTSSSGKSYEQYF | TRBJ2-7 | TRBD2 | once | TRBV19 | 16
TGCGCCAGCAGCTTGTCCCAGGCTAACTATGGCTACACCTTC | CASSLSQANYGYTF | TRBJ1-2 | - | - | TRBV5-1 | 14
TGTGCCAGCAGCTTAGTAGGAGGGGGCTACACTGAAGCTTTCTTT | CASSLVGGGYTEAFF | TRBJ1-1 | TRBD1 | - | TRBV7-2 | 15
TGTGCCAGCGGACTAGCGGGGGTAACAGATACGCAGTATTTT | CASGLAGVTDTQYF | TRBJ2-3 | TRBD2 | - | TRBV6-5 | 14
TGTGCCAGCAGTGAGCTTCGGCAGGGAAATTCACCCCTCCACTTT | CASSELRQGNSPLHF | TRBJ1-6 | - | - | TRBV6-1 | 15
TGCAGCGGCCGCCCGGGACAGGGCGGAGAGACCCAGTACTTC | CSGRPGQGGETQYF | TRBJ2-5 | TRBD1 | once | TRBV29-1 | 14
TGTGCCAGCACCACGACATCGAACACTGAAGCTTTCTTT | CASTTTSNTEAFF | TRBJ1-1 | - | - | TRBV12-3/TRBV12-4 | 13
TGTGCCAGTAGTATCTCGGGGGACCGCCAAGAGACCCAGTACTTC | CASSISGDRQETQYF | TRBJ2-5 | - | - | TRBV19 | 15
TGTGCCAGCAGTTACTACAGGACCATAGGGTTCGAGCAGTACTTC | CASSYYRTIGFEQYF | TRBJ2-7 | - | - | TRBV6-2/TRBV6-3 | 15
TGTGCCAGCAGTTTACAGGGATCATACGAGCAGTACTTC | CASSLQGSYEQYF | TRBJ2-7 | - | few | TRBV27 | 13